The rows below give T cell receptor beta chains drawn from one sample of a study of regulatory T cells in long-lasting Graves disease. One entry per CDR3 protein results from TCRdb running MiXCR on the multiplex PCR reads. Among 400,000 to 450,000 distinct CDR3 sequences listed, around 14% were seen once. This sample also appeared in a second study, on T cells in Graves' hyperthyroidism and ophthalmopathy.

The sequences come from peripheral blood mononuclear cells (PBMCs), collected at new diagnosis, from a patient treated with antithyroid drugs. Every receptor here comes from a young woman with Graves disease. Each CDR3 is given with its conserved first and last residue. A D gene is named only where the DNA matches it firmly. The size field is filled for only some rows; it gives once, few, many or a size class.

v_call	clone_size	j_call	d_call	cdr3_nt	cdr3_aa
TRBV11-2	many	TRBJ2-5	.	TGTGCCAGCAGCCAACCCCAGGGGGAGACCCAGTACTTC	CASSQPQGETQYF
TRBV28	.	TRBJ1-5	TRBD1	TGTGCCAGCACCCCGGGACAGGGGCGAAGAGATAGCAATCAGCCCCAGCATTTT	CASTPGQGRRDSNQPQHF
TRBV4-1	few	TRBJ2-1	.	TGCGCCAGCAGCCCCCCTAGAGTAGCGGTTCACAATGAGCAGTTCTTC	CASSPPRVAVHNEQFF
TRBV10-2	few	TRBJ2-7	.	TGCGCCAGCAGTGTTGACTACGAGCAGTACTTC	CASSVDYEQYF
TRBV6-1	many	TRBJ2-2	TRBD1	TGTGCCAGCAGGATCACGGGACAGGAGGGGGGGGAGCTGTTTTTT	CASRITGQEGGELFF
TRBV18	.	TRBJ2-2	TRBD2	TGTGCCAGCTCACCAGAGCGGGAGAACACCGGGGAGCTGTTTTTT	CASSPERENTGELFF
TRBV20-1	many	TRBJ1-5	.	TGCAGTGCTAGAGGGGACGGAAACAATCAGCCCCAGCATTTT	CSARGDGNNQPQHF
TRBV12-3/TRBV12-4	.	TRBJ2-2	.	TGTGCCAGCAGCCCAGGGGCGACCACCGGGGAGCTGTTTTTT	CASSPGATTGELFF
TRBV14	.	TRBJ2-7	TRBD2	TGTGCCAGCAGCCAGCTTAGCGGGAGGGCCTACGAGCAGTACTTC	CASSQLSGRAYEQYF
TRBV7-2	few	TRBJ2-7	.	TGTGCCAGCAGTCCCCTGGGTCTGGGGCGCTACGAGCAGTACTTC	CASSPLGLGRYEQYF
TRBV12-3/TRBV12-4	many	TRBJ1-1	.	TGTGCCAGCAGTTTTATCATGAACACTGAAGCTTTCTTT	CASSFIMNTEAFF
TRBV6-1	few	TRBJ2-4	TRBD2	TGTGCCAGCAGTGAACTAGCGGGAGGGAAAAACATTCAGTACTTC	CASSELAGGKNIQYF
TRBV25-1	many	TRBJ2-5	.	TGTGCCAGCAGTGGGGGGACATCCCAAGAGACCCAGTACTTC	CASSGGTSQETQYF
TRBV4-1	.	TRBJ2-7	.	TGCGCCAGCAGCCAAGATCTTGGGCAGGCCCTGAAGCAGTACTTC	CASSQDLGQALKQYF
TRBV10-3	many	TRBJ2-3	TRBD2	TGTGCCATCAGTGTAGGGCTAGCGGGAGATGTGGGGCTCGTGGATACGCAGTATTTT	CAISVGLAGDVGLVDTQYF
TRBV9	many	TRBJ2-1	.	TGTGCCAGCAGCGTAGAAGGCGCGTACAATGAGCAGTTCTTC	CASSVEGAYNEQFF
TRBV6-1	many	TRBJ2-2	.	TGTGCCAGCGTTAGGTCGTACGGCACCGGGGAGCTGTTTTTT	CASVRSYGTGELFF
TRBV9	.	TRBJ2-7	TRBD2	TGTGCCAGCAGCCCTGGGACTAGCGGGAGGCGCTCCTACGAGCAGTACTTC	CASSPGTSGRRSYEQYF
TRBV6-1	many	TRBJ1-5	.	TGTGCCAGCGATGGGGGGCACGGGAACCAGCCCCAGCATTTT	CASDGGHGNQPQHF
TRBV2	.	TRBJ2-2	TRBD2	TGTGCCAATAGACTAGCGCGAACCGCCGGGGAGCTGTTTTTT	CANRLARTAGELFF
TRBV6-4	once	TRBJ1-1	.	TGTGCCAGCAGTGCGGGGGATTCCACTGAAGCTTTCTTT	CASSAGDSTEAFF
TRBV10-3	few	TRBJ2-7	TRBD1	TGTGCCATCAGTGAGCGGGACAGCCGCTACGAGCAGTACTTC	CAISERDSRYEQYF
TRBV5-1	many	TRBJ2-1	TRBD1	TGTGCCAGCAGCCCTGACAGGGGAACCTACAATGAGCAGTTCTTC	CASSPDRGTYNEQFF
TRBV6-2/TRBV6-3	many	TRBJ2-3	TRBD2	TGTGCCAGCAGTGAAGTGGTGGGGGGGGATACGCAGTATTTT	CASSEVVGGDTQYF
TRBV9	many	TRBJ2-7	TRBD1	TGTGCCAGCAGCGTCGGGACAGGGCGGGACGAGCAGTACTTC	CASSVGTGRDEQYF
TRBV14	many	TRBJ2-1	.	TGTGCCAGCAGCATTAGGGGGTCCTCCTACAATGAGCAGTTCTTC	CASSIRGSSYNEQFF
TRBV7-2	many	TRBJ2-7	.	TGTGCCAGCAGCTTAAGAGGGAGCGAGCAGTACTTC	CASSLRGSEQYF
TRBV11-3	many	TRBJ2-1	.	TGTGCCAGCAGCTTTAGGGAGGACCTAAATGAGCAGTTCTTC	CASSFREDLNEQFF
TRBV10-3	few	TRBJ1-5	.	TGTGCCATCAGTGAAGGGGGTAGCAATCAGCCCCAGCATTTT	CAISEGGSNQPQHF
TRBV20-1	many	TRBJ2-5	.	TGCAGTGCGAGCAAAGCCGGGTTCGACGAGACCCAGTACTTC	CSASKAGFDETQYF
TRBV28	few	TRBJ1-1	.	TGTGCCAGCAGTCTCGACTCCACTGAAGCTTCCTTT	CASSLDSTEASF
TRBV10-3	few	TRBJ2-7	.	TGTGCCATCAGTGAGTCCCGGGGGCCCTACGAGCAGTACTTC	CAISESRGPYEQYF
TRBV6-9	many	TRBJ2-7	TRBD2	TGTGCCAGCAGTTACCGGACTAGTATCTACGAGCAGTACTTC	CASSYRTSIYEQYF
TRBV18	many	TRBJ2-7	TRBD2	TGTGCCAGCTCCGGGACTAGCGGCCTTTCCTACGAGCAGTACTTC	CASSGTSGLSYEQYF
TRBV13	many	TRBJ2-1	.	TGTGCCAGCAGCTCCAGCCCACGACTAGACAATGAGCAGTTCTTC	CASSSSPRLDNEQFF
TRBV3-1	many	TRBJ1-1	.	TGTGCCAGCAGCCAAGTCCACAGGGCCCTGAACACTGAAGCTTTCTTT	CASSQVHRALNTEAFF
TRBV19	.	TRBJ2-1	.	TGTGCCAGTAGTATATGGGACAATGAGCAGTTCTTC	CASSIWDNEQFF
TRBV20-1	many	TRBJ1-2	TRBD1	TGCAGTGCTAGGAAATCGGACAGGGCGGGGGGCTACACCTTC	CSARKSDRAGGYTF
TRBV27	many	TRBJ1-4	.	TGTGCCAGCAGTTTAGCCCCCCCGTGGGGGTCTAATGAAAAACTGTTTTTT	CASSLAPPWGSNEKLFF
TRBV19	once	TRBJ2-1	TRBD2	TGTGCCAGTACTGGACTAGCGGGAGGGAGCTCCTACAATGAGCAGTTCTTC	CASTGLAGGSSYNEQFF
TRBV29-1	.	TRBJ1-1	.	TGCAGCGTTGTGGGCCATCAGGGTAACACTGAAGCTTTCTTT	CSVVGHQGNTEAFF
TRBV5-1	many	TRBJ2-2	TRBD1	TGCGCCAGCGGACAGGGTTCGATAAACACCGGGGAGCTGTTTTTT	CASGQGSINTGELFF
TRBV6-2/TRBV6-3	many	TRBJ1-5	.	TGTGCCAGCAGTTACTCAGGGTTTTATCAGCCCCAGCATTTT	CASSYSGFYQPQHF
TRBV12-5	few	TRBJ2-1	.	TGTGCTAGTGGCCCCGACTACAATGAGCAGTTCTTC	CASGPDYNEQFF
TRBV30	many	TRBJ2-2	.	TGTGCCTGGAGTGTAGGTTACCGGGAGCTGTTTTTT	CAWSVGYRELFF
TRBV4-1	many	TRBJ2-5	TRBD2	TGCGCCAGCAGCCAGGGACTAGCATTAGAGACCCAGTACTTC	CASSQGLALETQYF
TRBV5-1	few	TRBJ1-4	TRBD1	TGCGCCAGCAGCTTAACGCAGGGGGCTGAACTGTTTTTT	CASSLTQGAELFF
TRBV20-1	few	TRBJ2-1	TRBD2	TGCAGTGCCGGGACTAGCGGCTCCTACAATGAGCAGTTCTTC	CSAGTSGSYNEQFF
TRBV5-6	many	TRBJ1-2	.	TGTGCCAGCAGCGCGGGGGACGCCCGCTACACCTTC	CASSAGDARYTF
TRBV18	many	TRBJ2-7	.	TGTGCCAGCTCACCACCTTCCTACACCTACGAGCAGTACTTC	CASSPPSYTYEQYF
TRBV28	many	TRBJ1-2	.	TGTGCCAGCAGTTCAACAGGATACTATGGCTACACCTTC	CASSSTGYYGYTF
TRBV2	.	TRBJ2-1	TRBD2	TGTGCCAGCAGTGAAGAGATAGCGGGAGGGCTCATGGTCGAGCAGTTCTTC	CASSEEIAGGLMVEQFF
TRBV20-1	once	TRBJ2-5	TRBD2	TGCAGGCCGTCGACGGGGGGGGGCCAAGAGACCCAGTACTTC	CRPSTGGGQETQYF
TRBV6-2/TRBV6-3	many	TRBJ2-1	TRBD2	TGTGCCAGCAGTTCCAGATCCGGGACTAGCGGGATATCGGGCAATGAGCAGTTCTTC	CASSSRSGTSGISGNEQFF